This TCR beta chain was recorded in a study of blood T cell repertoires in COVID-19. Background on the study: Samples representing acute and convalescent COVID-19 were sourced from the United States, Italy and Spain. In each case, the material was cDNA or gDNA derived from T cells, B-cell-depleted T cells, or PBMCs.

This clone appeared a few times. Authors' methods: The assay estimated nucleated cells by amplifying reference gene primers. Some clones are missing from TCRdb's copy, which holds only in-frame ones; the method was immunoSEQ multiplex PCR. The DNA gave D and trimming, while V, J and clone size come from that table. This sample carries some 270,000 clones, 70% to 90% of them seen once, and the ten largest clones take about 11%. The receptor's source is a woman in her seventies with acute or convalescent COVID-19. Material: peripheral blood.

The CDR3 DNA follows: TGCGCCAGCAGTGGAGGCGGGGAGCTGTTTTTT. Translated: CASSGGGELFF. The chain links TRBV10-2 to TRBJ2-2; D remains ambiguous. Trimming removed 4 bases from V and 7 bases from J, with 4 bases in between. Germline V CDR1 and CDR2: WSHSY, SAAADI. The CDR3 is made up of 11 amino acids.